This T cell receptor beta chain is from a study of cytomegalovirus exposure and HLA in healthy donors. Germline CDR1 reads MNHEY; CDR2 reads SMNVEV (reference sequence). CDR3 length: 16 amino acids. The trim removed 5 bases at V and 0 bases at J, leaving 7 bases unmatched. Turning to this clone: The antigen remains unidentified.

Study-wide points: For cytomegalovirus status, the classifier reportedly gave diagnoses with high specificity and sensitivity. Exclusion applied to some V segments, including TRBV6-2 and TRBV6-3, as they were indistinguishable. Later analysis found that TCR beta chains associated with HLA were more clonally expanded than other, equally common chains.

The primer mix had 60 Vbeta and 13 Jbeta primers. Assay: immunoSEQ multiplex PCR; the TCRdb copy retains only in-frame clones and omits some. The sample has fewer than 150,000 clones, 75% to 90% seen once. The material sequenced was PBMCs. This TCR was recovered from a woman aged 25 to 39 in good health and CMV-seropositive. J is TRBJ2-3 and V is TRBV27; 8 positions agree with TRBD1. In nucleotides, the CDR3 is TGTGCCAGCAGTCCACTCAGGGGGCGGAGCACAGATACGCAGTATTTT. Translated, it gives CASSPLRGRSTDTQYF.